A selection of T cell receptor beta chains follows, all from one sample in a study of cytomegalovirus exposure and HLA in healthy donors. Using immunoSEQ multiplex PCR, the repertoire was profiled, and TCRdb retains in-frame clones only, with some absent. This table has around 200,000 clones, around 86% appearing once. The sample taken for sequencing was PBMCs. The source of these receptors is a woman between 45 and 65 years old in good health and CMV-seropositive. The CDR3 runs from the conserved cysteine through the conserved F or W. The D gene is left open where the match is weak. The size field is filled for only some rows; it gives once, few, many or a size class.

.	TRBV6-5	TRBD1	TRBJ1-4	TGTGCCAGCAGTTACGGGTCAGGGACAGATAATGAAAAACTGTTTTTT	CASSYGSGTDNEKLFF
.	TRBV7-6	.	TRBJ2-3	TGTGCCAGCAGCTTAGGGGACACAAGCACAGATACGCAGTATTTT	CASSLGDTSTDTQYF
.	TRBV27	.	TRBJ2-7	TGTGCCAGCAGTTTAACAGATTCATACGAGCAGTACTTC	CASSLTDSYEQYF
.	TRBV6-6	TRBD1	TRBJ2-2	TGTGCCAGCAGCCACCCAGGGGGCCAGAACACCGGGGAGCTGTTTTTT	CASSHPGGQNTGELFF
.	TRBV9	.	TRBJ2-7	TGTGCCAGCAGCGTAGAGGCTGGCGGCTCCTACGAGCAGTACTTC	CASSVEAGGSYEQYF
.	TRBV12-5	.	TRBJ1-1	TGTGCTAGTGGTTTGTACAGGAGAGGTGAAGCTTTCTTT	CASGLYRRGEAFF
.	TRBV19	TRBD1	TRBJ1-4	TGTGCCAGTCACGACAGGGGGAGGGGTGAAAAACTGTTTTTT	CASHDRGRGEKLFF
.	TRBV30	TRBD2	TRBJ2-1	TGTGCCTGGAGTGTGGCTAGCGGGTACAATGAGCAGTTCTTC	CAWSVASGYNEQFF
.	TRBV11-1	.	TRBJ2-7	TGTGCCAGCAGCCCCCGAGGCGGGGCTTCCTACGAGCAGTACTTC	CASSPRGGASYEQYF
.	TRBV5-1	.	TRBJ1-2	TGCGCCAGCAGCCACCGCCAGGGCGGCTATGGCTACACCTTC	CASSHRQGGYGYTF
.	TRBV4-1	TRBD2	TRBJ2-1	TGCGCCAGCAGCCGCCGGCTAGCGGGGGGGGATGAGCAGTTCTTC	CASSRRLAGGDEQFF
.	TRBV15	TRBD2	TRBJ2-1	TGTGCCACCAGCGACGGGGGGTTCGGGGGGAATGAGCAGTTCTTC	CATSDGGFGGNEQFF
.	TRBV15	TRBD1	TRBJ1-3	TGTGCCACCAGCAGAGTACCGGGACAGGGTATTCTCTCTGGAAACACCATATATTTT	CATSRVPGQGILSGNTIYF
.	TRBV30	.	TRBJ2-5	TGTGCCTGGAGTGTAGGAGGGACGCAAGAGACCCAGTACTTC	CAWSVGGTQETQYF
.	TRBV30	.	TRBJ1-1	TGTGCCTGGACGGGGGAAGGGTTAGCTTTCTTT	CAWTGEGLAFF
.	TRBV6-5	.	TRBJ1-1	TGTGCCAGCAGTTACTCGAAGGGGCGGGGTACTGAAGCTTTCTTT	CASSYSKGRGTEAFF
once	TRBV5-1	TRBD1	TRBJ2-7	TGCGCCAGCAGCAGGACAGGGGGCTCCTACGAGCAGTACTTC	CASSRTGGSYEQYF
.	TRBV11-2	TRBD1	TRBJ1-1	TGTGCCAGCAGCCCCCGGACAGGGGGCGAGGGGACTGAAGCTTTCTTT	CASSPRTGGEGTEAFF
.	TRBV6-1	TRBD1	TRBJ2-5	TGTGCCAGCAGCCGGGACAGGGATGAGACCCAGTACTTC	CASSRDRDETQYF
.	TRBV30	TRBD1	TRBJ2-1	TGTGCCTGGAGGGACAGGGGCTACAATGAGCAGTTCTTC	CAWRDRGYNEQFF
.	TRBV25-1	.	TRBJ1-2	TGTGCCAGCAGACAGGGAGCTAACTATGGCTACACCTTC	CASRQGANYGYTF
.	TRBV9	TRBD1	TRBJ1-1	TGTGCCAGCAGCGCAGGGGGTAGCTCCCTTGAAGCTTTCTTT	CASSAGGSSLEAFF
.	TRBV28	.	TRBJ1-2	TGTGCCACCGAGATAAGACACCCCGATACCTATGGCTACACCTTC	CATEIRHPDTYGYTF
few	TRBV2	.	TRBJ1-1	TGTGCCAGCAGGCAAAGCTGGGGAGGGTTGACTGAAGCTTTCTTT	CASRQSWGGLTEAFF